This is a list of T cell receptor beta chains from one sample in a study of prognosis after radiotherapy for stage I lung cancer. TCRdb used MiXCR to reprocess the multiplex PCR reads, holding one entry per CDR3 protein. The sample has around 59,000 distinct CDR3 sequences, more than 25% seen once; the top ten hold 7.5%. This material consisted of PBMCs, taken before or after stereotactic body radiation therapy (not recorded which). The receptors here all came from a donor aged 50 or older with non-small cell lung cancer. CDR3s include the opening cysteine and the closing phenylalanine or tryptophan. A D gene is named only where the DNA matches it firmly. Size tells how often a clone was seen (once, few, many) or the class of an expanded clone, and some rows leave it out.

>many|TRBV30|TRBJ1-4|.
TGTGCCTGGAGTCGGACCGGGAATGAAAAACTGTTTTTT
CAWSRTGNEKLFF
>few|TRBV7-8|TRBJ1-1|TRBD1
TGTGCCAGCAGCTTAAGACAGGGGGCTGGGGCTGAAGCTTTCTTT
CASSLRQGAGAEAFF
>many|TRBV29-1|TRBJ1-1|TRBD1
TGCAGCGTTCGACAGGGATGGAACACTGAAGCTTTCTTT
CSVRQGWNTEAFF
>many|TRBV4-2|TRBJ2-7|TRBD1
TGTGCCAGCAGCCAAGATTTAACAGGGGGCTACTACGAGCAGTACTTC
CASSQDLTGGYYEQYF
>many|TRBV7-8|TRBJ1-5|.
TGTGCCAGCAGCTTAGGAGGGGGGGCAGGCCAGCCCCAGCATTTT
CASSLGGGAGQPQHF
>many|TRBV20-1|TRBJ1-6|.
TGCAGTGCTACTAAAGGGCGGGGGGATAATTCACCCCTCCACTTT
CSATKGRGDNSPLHF
>many|TRBV2|TRBJ2-1|.
TGTGCCAGCAGTGTCCTCAGGGACAATGAGCAGTTCTTC
CASSVLRDNEQFF
>many|TRBV25-1|TRBJ1-4|TRBD1
TGTGCCAGCAGTGAAGGGGGACAGGGAAATGAAAAACTGTTTTTT
CASSEGGQGNEKLFF
>.|TRBV9|TRBJ2-2|.
TGTGCCAGCAGCGTGGGGGACTCTGGAAACACCGGGGAGCTGTTTTTT
CASSVGDSGNTGELFF
>many|TRBV3-1|TRBJ1-3|.
TGTGCCAGCAGCTACAGGAGCTCTGGAAACACCATATATTTT
CASSYRSSGNTIYF
>.|TRBV12-3/TRBV12-4|TRBJ1-6|.
TGTGCCAGTTTAGGAGGGCCTGGGAATTCACCCCTCCACTTT
CASLGGPGNSPLHF
>many|TRBV20-1|TRBJ1-3|.
TGCAGTGCTAGAGAACGGAAACAGAGCTCTGGAAACACCATATATTTT
CSARERKQSSGNTIYF
>many|TRBV28|TRBJ1-5|TRBD1
TGTGCCAGCCTCCCCGCGGACAGGAGCAATCAGCCCCAGCATTTT
CASLPADRSNQPQHF
>many|TRBV12-3/TRBV12-4|TRBJ2-7|TRBD1
TGTGCCAGCAGCAGGGGGTCGGGACAGACCTTC
CASSRGSGQTF
>many|TRBV5-8|TRBJ1-4|.
TGTGCCAGCAGCTTACGGGGGCAAAATGAAAAACTGTTTTTT
CASSLRGQNEKLFF
>many|TRBV20-1|TRBJ2-7|.
TGCAGTGCTCCGGGGACCACCTACGAGCAGTACTTC
CSAPGTTYEQYF
>many|TRBV19|TRBJ2-2|.
TGTGCCAGTAGCCCGTTGGGGGGAAAAATAGACGGGGAGCTGTTTTTT
CASSPLGGKIDGELFF
>many|TRBV5-1|TRBJ2-7|.
TGCGCCAGCAGCTTGGGTGGAGGGGACATGGAGCAGTACTTC
CASSLGGGDMEQYF
>many|TRBV10-3|TRBJ2-5|.
TGTGCCATCAGTGTTGTAAACAGCCAAGAGACCCAGTACTTC
CAISVVNSQETQYF
>.|TRBV9|TRBJ1-2|TRBD1
TGTGCCAGCAGCATAACCTGGGACAGCCGCTATGGCTGCACATTC
CASSITWDSRYGCTF
>many|TRBV4-1|TRBJ2-7|.
TGCGCCAGCAGCCACTCAACTTCCTCCTACGAGCAGTACTTC
CASSHSTSSYEQYF
>.|TRBV20-1|TRBJ1-1|TRBD1
TGCAGTGCTAGTCTCAGACAGGGGGCCGTAAGGACCGAAGCTTTCTTT
CSASLRQGAVRTEAFF
>.|TRBV6-8|TRBJ2-2|TRBD1
TGTGCCAGCAGTTACTCCCCGGACAGGGGAGTGACCGGGGACCTGTTTTTT
CASSYSPDRGVTGDLFF
>many|TRBV4-1|TRBJ2-3|.
TGCGCCAGCAGCCGCTACACCGGGACAGATACGCAGTATTTT
CASSRYTGTDTQYF
>many|TRBV10-3|TRBJ2-7|.
TGTGCCATCAGTGAGTACAGGGAGGACGAGCAGTACTTC
CAISEYREDEQYF
>many|TRBV28|TRBJ2-7|.
TGTGCCAGCAGTTTATGGGGGACGGGTTACGAGCAGTACTTC
CASSLWGTGYEQYF
>many|TRBV5-1|TRBJ2-2|.
TGCGCCAGCAGCATAACAGCGAGCGGCACCGGGGAGCTGTTTTTT
CASSITASGTGELFF
>many|TRBV20-1|TRBJ1-2|.
TGCAGTGAGGCAGGGATTAACTATGGCTACACCTTC
CSEAGINYGYTF
>many|TRBV9|TRBJ1-1|.
TGTGCCAGCAGCCCGACAGAGATGAACACTGAAGCTTTCTTT
CASSPTEMNTEAFF
>.|TRBV12-3/TRBV12-4|TRBJ2-7|.
TGTGCCAGCAGTCCATGGGTAAGGCAGTACTTC
CASSPWVRQYF
>many|TRBV7-8|TRBJ2-2|.
TGTGCCAGCAGCCCGATACTCGGGGAGCTGTTTTTT
CASSPILGELFF
>many|TRBV2|TRBJ1-1|TRBD1
TGTGCCAGCAGTGAAGGACAGGGTGAAGCTTTCTTT
CASSEGQGEAFF